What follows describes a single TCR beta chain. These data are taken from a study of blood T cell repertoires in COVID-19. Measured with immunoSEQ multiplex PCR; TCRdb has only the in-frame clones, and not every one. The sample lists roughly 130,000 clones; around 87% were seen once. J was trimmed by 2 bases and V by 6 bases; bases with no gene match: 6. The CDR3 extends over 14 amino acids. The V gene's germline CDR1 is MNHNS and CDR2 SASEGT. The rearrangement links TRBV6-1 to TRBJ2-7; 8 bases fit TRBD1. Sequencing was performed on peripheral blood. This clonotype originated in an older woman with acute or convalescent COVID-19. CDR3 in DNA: TGTGCCAGCAGACAAGTACAGGGGGCCTACGAGCAGTACTTC. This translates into CASRQVQGAYEQYF.